This entry lists 4 T cell receptor beta chains sequenced from one sample in a study of cytomegalovirus exposure and HLA in healthy donors. The study ran its PCR with 60 Vbeta and 13 Jbeta primers. The assay was immunoSEQ multiplex PCR, and TCRdb's table has in-frame clones only and misses some. The table shows approximately 160,000 clones, with just under 80% occurring only once. Source material: PBMCs. The receptors originated from a middle-aged woman in good health and CMV-seropositive.

The chain joins TRBV4-3 to TRBJ1-1, with unresolved D. Germline V gene lookup returns CDR1 LGHNA and CDR2 YSLEER. This CDR3 spans 13 amino acids. The germline V and J ends were trimmed by 0 bases and 7 bases, with 9 bases remaining between them. CDR3 loop: CASSQDMVGEAFF. In DNA, the CDR3 is TGCGCCAGCAGCCAAGATATGGTCGGTGAAGCTTTCTTT.

This clone has a handful of counts. This chain connects TRBV27 to TRBJ2-2; 11 bases match TRBD1. CDR1 and CDR2 from the germline V gene are MNHEY and SMNVEV (reference sequence). CDR3 length: 16 residues. J lost 0 bases, V lost 6 bases, and 3 bases had no gene match. The CDR3 DNA reads as TGTGCCAGCAGCCGGGACAGGGGGGCGAACACCGGGGAGCTGTTTTTT. Its translation: CASSRDRGANTGELFF.

J is TRBJ1-5 and V is TRBV7-9, with D unresolved. Trimming pared 5 bases from V and 4 bases from J, leaving 9 bases between. This CDR3 is built from 13 residues. CDR1 SEHNR and CDR2 FQNEAQ come from the germline V gene (reference sequence). CDR3 DNA sequence: TGTGCCAGCAGCGCCCTCGAGAATCAGCCCCAGCATTTT. Residues: CASSALENQPQHF.

V is TRBV9 and J is TRBJ2-5; TRBD1 agrees at 7 bases. With 0 bases clipped from V and 2 bases from J, the junction kept 4 bases outside the gene matches. The CDR3 runs to 15 residues. The germline V gene has CDR1 SGDLS and CDR2 YYNGEE. The CDR3 DNA follows: TGTGCCAGCAGCGTAGATCGGGGACAGCAAGAGACCCAGTACTTC. It encodes CASSVDRGQQETQYF.